Below, 6 T cell receptor beta chains from the same sample are listed, as sequenced in a study of CD4 T cells in relation to SARS-CoV-2 and coronaviruses. Only in-frame clones appear in the TCRdb table, and some are missing; sequencing was by immunoSEQ multiplex PCR. The table lists about 20,000 clones, almost 75% of them singletons. These TCRs' antigens remain unknown. CD4+ T cells from unexposed donors were obtained before the COVID-19 pandemic (2011-2018). Isolation of CD4+ T cells took place after approximately 11 days in culture. The sample was CD4+ T cells from PBMCs, cultured in vitro. The receptors shown here come from a human donor in good health.

The chain carries TRBV29-1 and TRBJ1-1, with D possibly matching TRBD1 (6 bases). There are 13 residues in the CDR3. Between the trimmed V and J ends, which lost 3 bases and 3 bases, there was a span of 11 bases. Looked up from germline, CDR1 is SQVTM and CDR2 is ANQGSEA. CDR3 amino acids: CSVDQYRDTEAFF. The CDR3, as DNA: TGCAGCGTTGATCAATACAGGGACACTGAAGCTTTCTTT. The whole variable domain, filled in from reference TRBV29-1 and TRBJ1-1, reads SAVISQKPSRDICQRGTSLTIQCQVDSQVTMMFWYRQQPGQSLTLIATANQGSEATYESGFVIDKFPISRPNLTFSTLTVSNMSPEDSSIYLCSVDQYRDTEAFFGQGTRLTVV.

In its sample, this clone was seen a few times. This rearrangement joins TRBV5-1 to TRBJ2-7, with D possibly TRBD1 on 6 matching bases. Per the germline V gene, CDR1 is SGHRS and CDR2 is YFSETQ. V was trimmed by 4 bases and J by 0 bases, leaving 11 bases between them. The CDR3 sequence is 14 residues long. CDR3 nucleotide sequence: TGCGCCAGCAGCCGTGACAGGCTCTCCTACGAGCAGTACTTC. Translation gives CASSRDRLSYEQYF.

The chain carries TRBV19 and TRBJ2-2; 8 bases line up with TRBD2. The CDR3 sequence is 15 residues long. Germline trimming cut 5 bases from V and 6 bases from J; bases unmatched to any gene: 8. The germline V gene has CDR1 LNHDA and CDR2 SQIVND (reference sequence). CDR3 loop: CASSPSGPTPGELFF. In DNA, the CDR3 is TGTGCCAGTAGTCCTAGCGGGCCTACGCCCGGGGAGCTGTTTTTT.

The V gene is TRBV7-6, the J gene TRBJ2-1, with 7 bases matching TRBD2. There are 15 residues in the CDR3. Trimming removed 1 base from V and 3 bases from J; junction bases left unmatched: 3. The germline V gene has CDR1 SGHVS and CDR2 FNYEAQ. The CDR3 nucleotides read TGTGCCAGCAGCTTAGGGCGGGAGTTCTACAATGAGCAGTTCTTC. Amino acid sequence: CASSLGREFYNEQFF. Variable domain in full (rest from reference TRBV7-6 and TRBJ2-1): GAGVSQSPRYKVTKRGQDVALRCDPISGHVSLYWYRQALGQGPEFLTYFNYEAQQDKSGLPNDRFSAERPEGSISTLTIQRTEQRDSAMYRCASSLGREFYNEQFFGPGTRLTVL.

In its sample, this clone ranks as large. This sequence joins TRBV6-6 and TRBJ2-2; D unresolved. The CDR3 spans 13 residues. V was pared by 7 bases and J by 1 base, with 7 bases between. CDR1 MNHNY and CDR2 SVGAGI come from the germline V gene (reference sequence). CDR3 sequence reads: CASTPLNTGELFF. The CDR3 DNA is TGTGCCAGCACCCCCCTGAACACCGGGGAGCTGTTTTTT.

V usage is TRBV6-1 and J usage is TRBJ2-7, with TRBD1 identical over 7 bases. There are 15 residues in the CDR3. Germline lookup yields CDR1 MNHNS and CDR2 SASEGT. Losses at the gene ends were 3 bases for V and 7 bases for J; bases not matched to a gene: 12. The CDR3 nucleotides read TGTGCCAGCAGTGATAGACAGGGAAGATTGAGGGAGCAGTACTTC. It codes for CASSDRQGRLREQYF.